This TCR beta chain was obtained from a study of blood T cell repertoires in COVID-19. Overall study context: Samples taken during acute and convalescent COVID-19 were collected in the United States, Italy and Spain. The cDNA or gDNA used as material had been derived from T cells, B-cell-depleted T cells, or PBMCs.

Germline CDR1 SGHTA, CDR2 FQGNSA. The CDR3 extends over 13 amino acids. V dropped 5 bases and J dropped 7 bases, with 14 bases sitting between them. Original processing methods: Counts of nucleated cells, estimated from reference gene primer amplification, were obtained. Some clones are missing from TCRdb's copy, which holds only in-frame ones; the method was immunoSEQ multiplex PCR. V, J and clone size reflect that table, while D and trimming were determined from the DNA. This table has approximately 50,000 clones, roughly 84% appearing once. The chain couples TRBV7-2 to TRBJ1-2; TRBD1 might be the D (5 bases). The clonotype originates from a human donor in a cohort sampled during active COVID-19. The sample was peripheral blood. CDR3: CASSPEVGLGYTF. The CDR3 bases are TGTGCCAGCAGCCCAGAGGTGGGGCTTGGCTACACCTTC.